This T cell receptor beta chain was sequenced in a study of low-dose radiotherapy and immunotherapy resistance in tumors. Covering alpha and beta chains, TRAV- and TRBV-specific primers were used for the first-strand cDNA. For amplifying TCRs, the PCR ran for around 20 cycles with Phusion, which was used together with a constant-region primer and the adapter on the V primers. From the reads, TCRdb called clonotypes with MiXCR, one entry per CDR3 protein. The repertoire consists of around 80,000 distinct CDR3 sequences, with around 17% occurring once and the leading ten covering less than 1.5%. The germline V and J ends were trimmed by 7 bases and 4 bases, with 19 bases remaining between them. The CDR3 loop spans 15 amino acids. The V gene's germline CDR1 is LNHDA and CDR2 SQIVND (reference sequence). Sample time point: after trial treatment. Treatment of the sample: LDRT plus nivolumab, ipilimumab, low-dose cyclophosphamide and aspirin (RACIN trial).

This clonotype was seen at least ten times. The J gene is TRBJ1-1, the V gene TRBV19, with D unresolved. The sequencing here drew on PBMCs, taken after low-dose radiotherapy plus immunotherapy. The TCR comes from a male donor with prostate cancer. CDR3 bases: TGTGCCAGTAACTCCCGACTGGGAGGTGGCACTGAAGCTTTCTTT. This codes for CASNSRLGGGTEAFF.